Following are 20 T cell receptor beta chains from one sample sequenced in a study of CD8 T cells in Susac syndrome. The RNA, roughly 0.5 to 1 ug, was put through reverse transcription using random hexamers. TCRdb re-derived calls from the immunoSEQ multiplex PCR reads in MiXCR, one entry per CDR3 protein. The sample has some 150,000 distinct CDR3 sequences, approximately 95% seen once. The sample comprised CD4+ T cells from PBMCs. Receptor source: a human donor with Susac syndrome.

The chain employs TRBV29-1 and TRBJ1-2, with D maybe TRBD1 (5 bases). The CDR3 runs 11 residues. The V and J ends lost 2 bases and 14 bases respectively, with 15 bases between them. In germline, CDR1 is SQVTM, CDR2 ANQGSEA. For the CDR3, the DNA is TGCAGCGTTGAAAGGCAGGGACGGCGAACCTTC. Encoded protein: CSVERQGRRTF.

This clonotype was counted a single time. The chain is built from TRBV29-1 and TRBJ1-4; unclear D gene. The V end was cut by 6 bases, the J end by 3 bases, with 11 bases between. This CDR3 comprises 13 residues. CDR1 and CDR2 from the germline V gene are SQVTM and ANQGSEA. This chain's CDR3 is CSVQPSSNEKLFF. CDR3 bases: TGCAGCGTCCAGCCAAGTTCTAATGAAAAACTGTTTTTT.

V usage is TRBV11-2 and J usage is TRBJ2-5; perhaps TRBD1 as D (5 bases). CDR1 and CDR2 (germline): SGHAT, FQNNGV. V lost 0 bases to trimming and J lost 7 bases, with 6 bases between them. The CDR3 is 12 residues long. CDR3 in DNA: TGTGCCAGCAGCTTAGAGGGGCGGACCCAGTACTTC. Protein: CASSLEGRTQYF. The full variable domain, completed using reference TRBV11-2 and TRBJ2-5, is EAGVAQSPRYKIIEKRQSVAFWCNPISGHATLYWYQQILGQGPKLLIQFQNNGVVDDSQLPKDRFSAERLKGVDSTLKIQPAKLEDSAVYLCASSLEGRTQYFGPGTRLLVL.

The CDR3 spells CSVQGRDTIYF. CDR3 coding DNA: TGCAGCGTTCAGGGTAGGGACACCATATATTTT. This chain links TRBV29-1 with TRBJ1-3; D perhaps matches TRBD1 (5 bases). The V and J ends lost 5 bases and 8 bases respectively, with 10 bases between them. Germline V gene sequence: CDR1 SQVTM, CDR2 ANQGSEA. The CDR3 covers 11 residues.

DNA for the CDR3: TGCAGCGTAGCTACGACAGGGGGCGGCCAAGAGACCCAGTACTTC. Its translation: CSVATTGGGQETQYF. The genes are TRBV29-1 and TRBJ2-5, with 10 bases fitting TRBD1. From germline, CDR1 is SQVTM and CDR2 ANQGSEA. Trimming at V came to 6 bases and at J to 1 base, leaving 8 bases not matched to a gene. CDR3 length equals 15 residues. Full variable domain (outside the CDR3, taken from reference TRBV29-1 and TRBJ2-5): SAVISQKPSRDICQRGTSLTIQCQVDSQVTMMFWYRQQPGQSLTLIATANQGSEATYESGFVIDKFPISRPNLTFSTLTVSNMSPEDSSIYLCSVATTGGGQETQYFGPGTRLLVL.

The chain employs TRBV3-1 and TRBJ2-2, with D possibly TRBD2 on 7 matching bases. The V and J ends lost 3 bases and 7 bases respectively, with 18 bases between them. This CDR3 comprises 16 residues. Germline V gene data show CDR1 as LGHDT and CDR2 as YNNKEL (reference sequence). The CDR3 here is CASSQAGATISGELFF. CDR3 DNA sequence: TGTGCCAGCAGCCAGGCGGGGGCAACTATTAGCGGGGAGCTGTTTTTT.

The CDR3 here is CSVANRSSNQPQHF. The CDR3 coding sequence is TGCAGCGTTGCAAACAGGAGCTCCAACCAGCCCCAGCATTTT. The rearrangement links TRBV29-1 to TRBJ1-5; TRBD1 is a possible D gene (5 bases). This CDR3 has 14 residues. Germline CDR1 SQVTM, CDR2 ANQGSEA. The ends were cut back, 4 bases at V and 7 bases at J, with 17 bases in the middle.

This chain uses TRBV9 with TRBJ2-1; D unclear. V was pared by 3 bases and J by 4 bases, with 11 bases between. Germline CDR1 reads SGDLS; CDR2 reads YYNGEE. This CDR3 contains 14 residues. The CDR3 nucleotides are TGTGCCAGCAGCGCCGGACCGGAGTACAATGAGCAGTTCTTC. Translating it yields CASSAGPEYNEQFF.

J is TRBJ1-6 and V is TRBV18, with D tentatively TRBD1 (6 bases). Trimming pared 4 bases from V and 8 bases from J, leaving 9 bases between. Germline V gene lookup returns CDR1 KGHSH and CDR2 LQKENI. This CDR3 contains 13 residues. In DNA, the CDR3 is TGTGCCAGCTCACGAAACAGGGATTCACCCCTCCACTTT. This codes for CASSRNRDSPLHF.

The chain uses TRBV20-1 and TRBJ1-5, with D hard to call. The CDR3 is 17 amino acids. Per the germline V gene, CDR1 is DFQATT and CDR2 is SNEGSKA (reference sequence). V lost 1 base, J lost 0 bases, and 16 bases lay in between. The DNA for the CDR3 is TGCAGTGCTAGAGCCTTGAGAGACACTTATAGCAATCAGCCCCAGCATTTT. It codes for CSARALRDTYSNQPQHF.

The rearrangement links TRBV5-4 to TRBJ2-5; tentatively, D is TRBD1 (6 bases). CDR1 is SGHNT and CDR2 is YYREEE in the germline V gene (reference sequence). The ends were cut back, 3 bases at V and 3 bases at J, with 9 bases in the middle. The CDR3 spans 13 residues. CDR3 nucleotides: TGTGCCAGCAGCTCCGGGACAAAAGAGACCCAGTACTTC. Encoded protein: CASSSGTKETQYF.

This clonotype was found once. The chain uses TRBV23-1 and TRBJ1-2, with D tentatively TRBD1 (5 bases). TRBV23-1 belongs to the ORF category, with a function that is uncertain. The V and J ends lost 0 bases and 8 bases respectively, with 13 bases between them. This CDR3 is 14 amino acids long. In DNA form, the CDR3 reads TGCGCCAGCAGTCAATCGTGGGGGGTCAGGGGCTACACCTTC. Its translation: CASSQSWGVRGYTF.

The rearrangement links TRBV3-1 to TRBJ2-1, with D unclear. CDR3 size: 12 residues. CDR1 LGHDT and CDR2 YNNKEL come from the germline V gene (reference sequence). Between the trimmed V and J ends, which lost 4 bases and 6 bases, there was a span of 7 bases. CDR3 sequence: CASSRLGNEQFF. The CDR3 DNA sequence: TGTGCCAGCAGCCGGCTGGGCAATGAGCAGTTCTTC.

V gene TRBV3-1 combines with J gene TRBJ1-1, with TRBD1 matching 9 bases. V trimming: 5 bases; J trimming: 6 bases; junction bases outside the gene matches: 16. Germline CDR1 reads LGHDT; CDR2 reads YNNKEL (reference sequence). CDR3 length: 17 residues. The CDR3 loop reads CASSSPLPGQGAPEAFF. CDR3 nucleotide sequence: TGTGCCAGCAGCTCCCCCCTCCCGGGACAGGGAGCCCCTGAAGCTTTCTTT.

This chain links TRBV20-1 with TRBJ1-1, with 11 bases fitting TRBD1. Germline V lookup: CDR1 DFQATT, CDR2 SNEGSKA (reference sequence). Trimming at V came to 1 base and at J to 5 bases, leaving 3 bases not matched to a gene. The CDR3 runs to 14 residues. CDR3 loop: CSARGGTGGTEAFF. CDR3 bases: TGCAGTGCTAGAGGCGGGACAGGGGGAACTGAAGCTTTCTTT.

V usage is TRBV12-3 or TRBV12-4 and J usage is TRBJ1-1, with D uncertain. This CDR3 contains 14 residues. Trimming cost V 7 bases and J 5 bases, with 17 bases left between them. The CDR3: CASTPAAGITEAFF. The DNA for the CDR3 is TGTGCCAGCACCCCAGCAGCAGGAATTACTGAAGCTTTCTTT.

The chain combines TRBV3-1 with TRBJ1-2; no reliable D call. The germline CDR1 and CDR2 sequences are LGHDT and YNNKEL (reference sequence). Trimming removed 2 bases from V and 8 bases from J, with 18 bases in between. The CDR3 runs 15 residues. The chain's CDR3 is CASSQLDQDPRGYTF. The CDR3 nucleotides are TGTGCCAGCAGCCAACTGGACCAAGACCCTCGGGGCTACACCTTC.

The genes are TRBV29-1 and TRBJ2-2; maybe TRBD2 (6 bases). Germline loops: CDR1 SQVTM, CDR2 ANQGSEA. Between the trimmed V and J ends, which lost 7 bases and 2 bases, there was a span of 11 bases. The CDR3 consists of 13 residues. The CDR3 bases are TGCAGCGGCCGGGACTTAAACACCGGGGAGCTGTTTTTT. Translated: CSGRDLNTGELFF.

This chain connects TRBV29-1 to TRBJ2-7; 8 nucleotides agree with TRBD1. This CDR3 region has 12 residues. Per germline, CDR1 SQVTM and CDR2 ANQGSEA. With 7 bases clipped from V and 3 bases from J, the junction kept 5 bases outside the gene matches. The CDR3 sequence: CSAATGDYEQYF. As DNA, the CDR3 is TGCAGCGCCGCGACAGGGGACTACGAGCAGTACTTC.

This chain joins TRBV9 and TRBJ1-1; possible D gene TRBD1, 6 bases. The V end lost 0 bases, the J end lost 3 bases, and 6 bases lay between the germline ends. The germline V gene encodes CDR1 SGDLS and CDR2 YYNGEE. The CDR3 runs to 13 residues. In DNA, the CDR3 is TGTGCCAGCAGCGTAGAGGGGGACACTGAAGCTTTCTTT. Protein sequence: CASSVEGDTEAFF.